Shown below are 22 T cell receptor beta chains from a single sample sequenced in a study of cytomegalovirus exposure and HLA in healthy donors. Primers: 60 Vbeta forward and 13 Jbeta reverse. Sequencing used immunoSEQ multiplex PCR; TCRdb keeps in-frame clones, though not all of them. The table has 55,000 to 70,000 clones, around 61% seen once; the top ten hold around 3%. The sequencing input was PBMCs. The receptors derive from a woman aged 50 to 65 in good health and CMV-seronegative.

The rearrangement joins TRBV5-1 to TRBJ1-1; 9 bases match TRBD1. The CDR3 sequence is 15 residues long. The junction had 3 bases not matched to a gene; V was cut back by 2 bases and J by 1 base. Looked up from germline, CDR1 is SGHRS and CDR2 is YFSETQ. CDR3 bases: TGCGCCAGCAGCTTTGGGACAGGGAGGAACACTGAAGCTTTCTTT. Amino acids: CASSFGTGRNTEAFF. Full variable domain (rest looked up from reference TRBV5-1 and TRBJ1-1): KAGVTQTPRYLIKTRGQQVTLSCSPISGHRSVSWYQQTPGQGLQFLFEYFSETQRNKGNFPGRFSGRQFSNSRSEMNVSTLELGDSALYLCASSFGTGRNTEAFFGQGTRLTVV.

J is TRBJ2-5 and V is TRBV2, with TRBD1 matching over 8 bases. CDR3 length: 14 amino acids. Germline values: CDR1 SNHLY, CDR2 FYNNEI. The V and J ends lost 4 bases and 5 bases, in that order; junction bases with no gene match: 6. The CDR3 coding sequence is TGTGCCAGCAGTGCCAGGGGGCTTTCTGAGACCCAGTACTTC. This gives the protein CASSARGLSETQYF.

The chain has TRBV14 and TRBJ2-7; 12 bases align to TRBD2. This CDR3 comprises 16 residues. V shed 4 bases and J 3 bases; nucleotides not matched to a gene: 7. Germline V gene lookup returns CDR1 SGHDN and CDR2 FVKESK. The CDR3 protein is CASSPGLAGPYYEQYF. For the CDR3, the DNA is TGTGCCAGCAGCCCTGGACTAGCGGGGCCGTACTACGAGCAGTACTTC.

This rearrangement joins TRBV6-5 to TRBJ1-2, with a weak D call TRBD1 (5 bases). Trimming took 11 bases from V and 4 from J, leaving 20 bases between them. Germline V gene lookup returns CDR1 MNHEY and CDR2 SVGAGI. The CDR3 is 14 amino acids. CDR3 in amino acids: CASASGGVGYGYTF. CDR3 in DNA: TGTGCCTCAGCTTCCGGGGGGGTTGGCTATGGCTACACCTTC.

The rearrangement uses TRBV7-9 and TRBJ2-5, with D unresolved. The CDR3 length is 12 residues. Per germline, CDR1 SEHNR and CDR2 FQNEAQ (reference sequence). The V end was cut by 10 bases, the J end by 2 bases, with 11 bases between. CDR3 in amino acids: CATQTSQETQYF. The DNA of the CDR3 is TGTGCCACCCAAACATCGCAAGAGACCCAGTACTTC.

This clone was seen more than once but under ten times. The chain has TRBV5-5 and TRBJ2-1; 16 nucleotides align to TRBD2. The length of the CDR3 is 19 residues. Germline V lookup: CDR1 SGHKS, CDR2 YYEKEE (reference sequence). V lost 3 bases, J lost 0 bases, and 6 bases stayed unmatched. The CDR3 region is CASSWGLAGGMSSYNEQFF. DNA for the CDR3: TGTGCCAGCAGCTGGGGACTAGCGGGAGGGATGAGCTCCTACAATGAGCAGTTCTTC.

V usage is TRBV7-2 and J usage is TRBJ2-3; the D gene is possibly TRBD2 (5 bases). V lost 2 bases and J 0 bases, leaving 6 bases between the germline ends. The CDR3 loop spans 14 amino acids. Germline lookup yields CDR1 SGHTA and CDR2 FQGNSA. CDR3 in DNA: TGTGCCAGCAGCTTAATAGCGAGCACAGATACGCAGTATTTT. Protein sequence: CASSLIASTDTQYF.

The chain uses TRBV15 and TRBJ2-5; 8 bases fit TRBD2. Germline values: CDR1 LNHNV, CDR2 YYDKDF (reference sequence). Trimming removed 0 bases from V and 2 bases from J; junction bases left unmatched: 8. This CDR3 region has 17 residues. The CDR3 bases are TGTGCCACCAGCAGAGATTATAGCGGGACGGGGCAAGAGACCCAGTACTTC. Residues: CATSRDYSGTGQETQYF.

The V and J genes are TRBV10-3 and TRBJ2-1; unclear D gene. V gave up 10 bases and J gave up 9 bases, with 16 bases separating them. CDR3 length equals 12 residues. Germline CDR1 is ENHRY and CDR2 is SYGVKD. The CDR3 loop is CATTPTEREQFF. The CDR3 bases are TGTGCCACGACCCCCACCGAGCGTGAGCAGTTCTTC.

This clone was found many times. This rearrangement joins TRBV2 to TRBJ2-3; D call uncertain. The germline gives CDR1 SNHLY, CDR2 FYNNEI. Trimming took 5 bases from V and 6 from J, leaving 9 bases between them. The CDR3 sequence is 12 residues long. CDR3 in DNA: TGTGCCAGCAGTAAACAAGTGGATACGCAGTATTTT. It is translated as CASSKQVDTQYF.

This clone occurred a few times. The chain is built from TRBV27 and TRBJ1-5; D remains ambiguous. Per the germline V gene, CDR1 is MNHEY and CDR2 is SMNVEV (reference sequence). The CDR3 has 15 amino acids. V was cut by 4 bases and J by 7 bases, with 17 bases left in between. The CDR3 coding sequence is TGTGCCAGCAGTTCATATCCCGCGGGTCGGCAGCCCCAGCATTTT. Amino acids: CASSSYPAGRQPQHF.

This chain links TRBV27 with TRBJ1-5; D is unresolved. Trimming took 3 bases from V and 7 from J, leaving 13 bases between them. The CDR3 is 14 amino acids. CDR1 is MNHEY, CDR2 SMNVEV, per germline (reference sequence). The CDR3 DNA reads TGTGCCAGCAGTTTGAGTTCAGGTAGGCAGCCCCAGCATTTT. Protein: CASSLSSGRQPQHF.

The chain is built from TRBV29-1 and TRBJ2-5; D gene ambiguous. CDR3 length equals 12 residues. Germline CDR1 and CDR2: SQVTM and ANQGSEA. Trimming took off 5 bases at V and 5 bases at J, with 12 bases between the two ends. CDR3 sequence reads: CSVLFPSETQYF. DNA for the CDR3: TGCAGCGTTCTATTCCCCTCGGAGACCCAGTACTTC.

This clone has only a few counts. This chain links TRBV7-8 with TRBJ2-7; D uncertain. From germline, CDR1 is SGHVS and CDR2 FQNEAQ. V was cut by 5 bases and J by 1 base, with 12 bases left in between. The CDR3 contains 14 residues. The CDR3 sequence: CASSDPGKSYEQYF. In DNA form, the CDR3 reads TGTGCCAGCAGCGACCCAGGCAAATCCTACGAGCAGTACTTC.

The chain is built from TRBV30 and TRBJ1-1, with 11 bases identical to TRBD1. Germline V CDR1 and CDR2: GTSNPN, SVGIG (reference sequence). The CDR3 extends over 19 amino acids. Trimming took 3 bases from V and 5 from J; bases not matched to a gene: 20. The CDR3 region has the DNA TGTGCCTGGAGGAACCGGACAGGGGGCCTCATCCAGGCCTGGACTGAAGCTTTCTTT. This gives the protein CAWRNRTGGLIQAWTEAFF.

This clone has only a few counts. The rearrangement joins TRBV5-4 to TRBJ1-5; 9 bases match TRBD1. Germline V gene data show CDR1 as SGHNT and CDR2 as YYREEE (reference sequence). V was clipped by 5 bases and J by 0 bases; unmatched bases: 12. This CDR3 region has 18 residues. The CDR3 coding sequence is TGTGCCAGCAGTCGAGGGACAGGGTGGAATAGTAGCAATCAGCCCCAGCATTTT. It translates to CASSRGTGWNSSNQPQHF. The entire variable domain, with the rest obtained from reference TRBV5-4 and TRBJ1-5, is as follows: ETGVTQSPTHLIKTRGQQVTLRCSSQSGHNTVSWYQQALGQGPQFIFQYYREEENGRGNFPPRFSGLQFPNYSSELNVNALELDDSALYLCASSRGTGWNSSNQPQHFGDGTRLSIL.

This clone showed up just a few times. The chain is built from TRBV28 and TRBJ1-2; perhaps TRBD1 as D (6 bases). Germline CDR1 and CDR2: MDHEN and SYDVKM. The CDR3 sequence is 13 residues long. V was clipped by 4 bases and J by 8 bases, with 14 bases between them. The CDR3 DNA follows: TGTGCCAGCAGTTCGACAGGTGCGATAGGCTACACCTTC. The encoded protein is CASSSTGAIGYTF.

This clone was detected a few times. The CDR3 nucleotides read TGTGCCAGCAGTTTATCACTCTCTGGGGCCAACGTCCTGACTTTC. Protein sequence: CASSLSLSGANVLTF. The chain carries TRBV27 and TRBJ2-6; D not certain. Trimming took off 0 bases at V and 0 bases at J, with 3 bases between the two ends. Germline V lookup: CDR1 MNHEY, CDR2 SMNVEV (reference sequence). CDR3 length: 15 amino acids. Looking up the rest from reference TRBV27 and TRBJ2-6 gives the full variable domain: EAQVTQNPRYLITVTGKKLTVTCSQNMNHEYMSWYRQDPGLGLRQIYYSMNVEVTDKGDVPEGYKVSRKEKRNFPLILESPSPNQTSLYFCASSLSLSGANVLTFGAGSRLTVL.

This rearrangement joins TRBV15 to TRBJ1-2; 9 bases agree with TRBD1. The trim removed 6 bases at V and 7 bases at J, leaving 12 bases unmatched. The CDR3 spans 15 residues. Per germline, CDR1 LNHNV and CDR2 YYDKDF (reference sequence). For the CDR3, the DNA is TGTGCCACCAGGAAAAGAACCGGGACAGGGAGTGGCTACACCTTC. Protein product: CATRKRTGTGSGYTF.

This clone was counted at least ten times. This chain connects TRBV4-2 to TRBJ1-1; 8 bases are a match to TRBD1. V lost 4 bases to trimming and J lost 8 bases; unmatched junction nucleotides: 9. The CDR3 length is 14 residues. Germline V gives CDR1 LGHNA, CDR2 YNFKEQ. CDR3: CASSPPNRGLEAFF. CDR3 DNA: TGTGCCAGCAGCCCTCCGAACAGGGGGTTGGAAGCTTTCTTT.

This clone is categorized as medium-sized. CDR3 sequence: CAWGGQSEAFF. The CDR3 nucleotides are TGTGCCTGGGGGGGACAGTCCGAAGCTTTCTTT. The V gene is TRBV30, the J gene TRBJ1-1, with 7 nucleotides matching TRBD1. CDR1 and CDR2 (germline): GTSNPN, SVGIG (reference sequence). This CDR3 is 11 amino acids long. The V gene end was trimmed by 5 bases and the J gene end by 8 bases; junction bases not matched to a gene: 5. The full variable domain, rest sourced from reference TRBV30 and TRBJ1-1, is SQTIHQWPATLVQPVGSPLSLECTVEGTSNPNLYWYRQAAGRGLQLLFYSVGIGQISSEVPQNLSASRPQDRQFILSSKKLLLSDSGFYLCAWGGQSEAFFGQGTRLTVV.

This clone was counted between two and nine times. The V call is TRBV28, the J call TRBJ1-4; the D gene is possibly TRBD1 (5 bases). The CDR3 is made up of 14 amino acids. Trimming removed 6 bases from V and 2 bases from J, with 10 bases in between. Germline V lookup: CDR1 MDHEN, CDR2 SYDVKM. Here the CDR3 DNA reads TGTGCCAGCAGCAAATCAGGGACTAATGAAAAACTGTTTTTT. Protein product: CASSKSGTNEKLFF.